This T cell receptor beta chain was obtained from a study of CD8 T cells in ankylosing spondylitis. Germline V gives CDR1 SGHRS, CDR2 YFSETQ. The V end lost 5 bases, the J end lost 0 bases, and 12 bases lay between the germline ends. There are 14 residues in the CDR3. A few counts support this clonotype. Generation of TCR beta libraries employed quantitative 5'-RACE incorporating molecular barcodes. TCRdb re-analysed the 5' RACE reads in MiXCR, keeping a single row per CDR3 protein. The data hold fewer than 200,000 distinct CDR3 sequences, with approximately 10% observed a single time. The V and J genes are TRBV5-1 and TRBJ2-7, with unresolved D. This TCR was sampled from a female donor with ankylosing spondylitis or in good health (not recorded which). Sample: blood, either unsorted or a sorted T cell fraction (not recorded which). Written as DNA, the CDR3 is TGCGCCAGCAGTTTCGTCGACGTCTCCTACGAGCAGTACTTC. It specifies CASSFVDVSYEQYF.